One sample yielded the 18 T cell receptor beta chains listed below, sequenced in a study of cytomegalovirus exposure and HLA in healthy donors. In the PCR, 60 Vbeta and 13 Jbeta primers were used. Data came from immunoSEQ multiplex PCR; TCRdb stores just in-frame clones and leaves some out. This sample contains 150,000 or so clones. The specimen sequenced was PBMCs. Receptors originate from a man aged 25 to 40 in good health and CMV-seronegative.

This chain links TRBV5-6 with TRBJ1-4; the D gene is possibly TRBD1 (6 bases). Germline V gene sequence: CDR1 SGHDT, CDR2 YYEEEE. CDR3 length: 15 residues. Trimming took 4 bases from V and 3 from J, leaving 13 bases between them. CDR3 nucleotide sequence: TGTGCCAGCAGCCTCAGGGGTAAAGCTAATGAAAAACTGTTTTTT. Translation gives CASSLRGKANEKLFF.

This chain links TRBV12-5 with TRBJ2-1; D may be TRBD2 (6 bases). The germline CDR1 and CDR2 sequences are LGHNT and FRNRAP. Deletions cut 6 bases from V and 7 bases from J, with 19 bases between. The CDR3 loop spans 15 amino acids. The CDR3 nucleotides read TGTGCTAGTGGCCGGTGGGAGGTTCCGCCGAATGAGCAGTTCTTC. This gives the protein CASGRWEVPPNEQFF.

V and J are TRBV25-1 and TRBJ2-5; TRBD1 aligns across 9 bases. Germline CDR1 MGHDK, CDR2 SYGVNS. CDR3 length equals 11 residues. The V gene end was trimmed by 4 bases and the J gene end by 12 bases; junction bases not matched to a gene: 3. The CDR3 nucleotides read TGTGCCAGCAGTGTAGGACAGGGGAAGTACTTC. This sequence encodes CASSVGQGKYF.

The chain couples TRBV6-5 to TRBJ1-2; D might be TRBD1 (5 bases). Germline-derived CDR1 and CDR2 are MNHEY and SVGAGI. The length of the CDR3 is 13 residues. V lost 2 bases and J 4 bases, leaving 8 bases between the germline ends. The DNA for the CDR3 is TGTGCCAGCAGTTACGGACACCTCTATGGCTACACCTTC. Its translation: CASSYGHLYGYTF.

To note about this clone: One junction end disagrees with the germline gene, perhaps due to a read error. The rearrangement uses TRBV7-2 and TRBJ1-1; TRBD1 agrees at 8 bases. CDR1 is SGHTA, CDR2 FQGNSA, per germline. This CDR3 is built from 14 residues. CDR3 nucleotides: TGTGCCAGCACCTTAGGGACAGGGAACACTGAAGCTTTCTTT. It codes for CASTLGTGNTEAFF.

The genes are TRBV4-1 and TRBJ1-5, with TRBD1 identical over 8 bases. Germline V gives CDR1 MGHRA, CDR2 YSYEKL. CDR3 length equals 16 residues. With 1 base clipped from V and 1 base from J, the junction kept 3 bases outside the gene matches. CDR3 bases: TGCGCCAGCAGCCAAGGGGGGGACAGGAGCAATCAGCCCCAGCATTTT. This encodes CASSQGGDRSNQPQHF.

The V and J genes are TRBV7-9 and TRBJ1-5; TRBD1 matches 9 bases. The V segment lost 5 bases and the J segment 7 bases; nucleotides outside the gene matches: 6. This CDR3 comprises 14 residues. Germline CDR1 and CDR2: SEHNR and FQNEAQ (reference sequence). The CDR3: CASSQTGGGQPQHF. The CDR3 DNA reads TGTGCCAGCAGCCAAACAGGGGGCGGACAGCCCCAGCATTTT.

This chain uses TRBV7-2 with TRBJ2-6; D remains unclear. This CDR3 has 13 residues. Germline assignment: CDR1 SGHTA and CDR2 FQGNSA. The V and J ends lost 2 bases and 3 bases respectively, with 2 bases between them. This chain's CDR3 is CASSLRGANVLTF. DNA of the CDR3: TGTGCCAGCAGCTTACGTGGGGCCAACGTCCTGACTTTC. Full variable domain (rest looked up from reference TRBV7-2 and TRBJ2-6): GAGVSQSPSNKVTEKGKDVELRCDPISGHTALYWYRQSLGQGLEFLIYFQGNSAPDKSGLPSDRFSAERTGGSVSTLTIQRTQQEDSAVYLCASSLRGANVLTFGAGSRLTVL.

This chain joins TRBV11-2 and TRBJ2-5, with D maybe TRBD2 (6 bases). CDR3 length: 13 amino acids. Between the trimmed V and J ends, which lost 1 base and 3 bases, there was a span of 6 bases. In germline, CDR1 is SGHAT, CDR2 FQNNGV. The CDR3 bases are TGTGCCAGCAGCTTAGGACTAGAAGAGACCCAGTACTTC. Its translation: CASSLGLEETQYF.

V usage is TRBV7-9 and J usage is TRBJ2-1; 13 nucleotides line up with TRBD2. CDR3 length: 16 residues. CDR1 and CDR2 (germline): SEHNR, FQNEAQ (reference sequence). Trimming at V came to 4 bases and at J to 6 bases, leaving 6 bases not matched to a gene. CDR3 residues: CASSSQLAGGGNEQFF. Written as DNA, the CDR3 is TGTGCCAGCAGCTCGCAACTAGCGGGAGGGGGCAATGAGCAGTTCTTC.

The genes are TRBV27 and TRBJ2-3; D possibly corresponds to TRBD2 (6 bases). This CDR3 is built from 11 residues. The ends were cut back, 5 bases at V and 7 bases at J, with 7 bases in the middle. Germline-derived CDR1 and CDR2 are MNHEY and SMNVEV (reference sequence). CDR3 sequence reads: CASSRDYTQYF. The CDR3 region has the DNA TGTGCCAGCAGTCGGGACTATACGCAGTATTTT.

The chain joins TRBV6-1 to TRBJ2-1; TRBD2 agrees at 9 bases. V lost 5 bases and J lost 1; bases outside the gene matches: 3. The germline V gene encodes CDR1 MNHNS and CDR2 SASEGT. The CDR3 length is 15 residues. The CDR3 region has the DNA TGTGCCAGCAGTTTAGCGGGAGTATCCTACAATGAGCAGTTCTTC. Amino acid sequence: CASSLAGVSYNEQFF.

This sequence joins TRBV6-6 and TRBJ2-7; perhaps TRBD1 as D (5 bases). CDR3 length: 16 residues. CDR1 MNHNY and CDR2 SVGAGI come from the germline V gene (reference sequence). V dropped 0 bases and J dropped 6 bases, with 18 bases sitting between them. CDR3 in amino acids: CASSYSNHQGKAEQYF. CDR3 nucleotide sequence: TGTGCCAGCAGTTACTCGAATCACCAGGGTAAGGCCGAGCAGTACTTC.

The rearrangement joins TRBV6-5 to TRBJ1-2, with unresolved D. Germline CDR1 and CDR2: MNHEY and SVGAGI. Trimming took 11 bases from V and 1 from J, leaving 20 bases between them. The CDR3 sequence is 15 residues long. The CDR3 sequence: CAVRRSAFLNYGYTF. In DNA form, the CDR3 reads TGTGCCGTTCGCCGGTCCGCCTTCCTTAACTATGGCTACACCTTC.

The V and J genes are TRBV6-1 and TRBJ1-5; perhaps TRBD1 as D (6 bases). V gave up 7 bases and J gave up 6 bases, with 13 bases separating them. Germline V gene lookup returns CDR1 MNHNS and CDR2 SASEGT. CDR3 size: 13 residues. The chain's CDR3 is CASTTRGAQPQHF. The CDR3 region has the DNA TGTGCCAGCACTACCAGGGGCGCTCAGCCCCAGCATTTT.

The V gene is TRBV7-6, the J gene TRBJ2-1; TRBD2 agrees at 15 bases. This CDR3 has 17 amino acids. Trimming cost V 3 bases and J 9 bases; bases outside gene matches: 9. Germline V gene sequence: CDR1 SGHVS, CDR2 FNYEAQ. CDR3 in amino acids: CASSFPGLAGGAAEQFF. The CDR3 DNA reads as TGTGCCAGCAGCTTTCCGGGACTAGCGGGAGGAGCGGCTGAGCAGTTCTTC.

The rearrangement uses TRBV5-8 and TRBJ2-2; 7 bases align to TRBD2. The V gene's germline CDR1 is SGHTS and CDR2 YDEGEE. The CDR3 covers 20 residues. The junction had 20 bases not matched to a gene; V was cut back by 3 bases and J by 3 bases. The CDR3 region is CASSWSASGGRLGYTGELFF. The CDR3 DNA reads as TGTGCCAGCAGCTGGTCTGCTTCTGGCGGGAGATTGGGATACACCGGGGAGCTGTTTTTT.

V gene TRBV7-3 combines with J gene TRBJ2-1; TRBD2 matches 10 bases. V lost 1 base and J lost 4; bases outside the gene matches: 25. CDR3 size: 23 residues. Germline V lookup: CDR1 SGHTA, CDR2 FQGTGA. CDR3 in amino acids: CASSLIAPLWGLTSGLPYNEQFF. For the CDR3, the DNA is TGTGCCAGCAGCTTAATCGCCCCCCTTTGGGGTTTGACTAGCGGGCTCCCTTACAATGAGCAGTTCTTC.